This T cell receptor beta chain was observed in a study of early T cells in non-severe SARS-CoV-2 infection. Across the study: Bulk RNA taken from unsorted whole blood was sequenced, leaving chains unpaired.

Germline V gives CDR1 KGHDR, CDR2 SFDVKD. V was clipped by 4 bases and J by 3 bases; unmatched bases: 6. This CDR3 has 15 amino acids. Individual cDNA molecules received unique molecular identifiers. Using its own MiXCR run on the 5' RACE reads, TCRdb lists one record per CDR3 protein. Among tens of thousands of distinct CDR3 sequences listed, roughly 6% were seen once. Material: whole blood. V and J are TRBV24-1 and TRBJ2-3; TRBD1 matches 7 bases. The sequence was obtained from an adult who was a healthcare worker with PCR-confirmed SARS-CoV-2 infection or an uninfected control (not recorded which). The CDR3 bases are TGTGCCACCAGTGAGACAGGGTTTCGGACAGATACGCAGTATTTT. Translated: CATSETGFRTDTQYF.